The source of this TCR beta chain is a study of blood T cell repertoires in COVID-19. Study overall: Donors in the United States, Italy and Spain gave samples during acute or convalescent COVID-19.

The CDR3 is made up of 15 amino acids. Germline V lookup: CDR1 MNHEY, CDR2 SVGAGI. J gave up 7 bases and V 5 bases, and 10 bases lay outside the gene matches. TCRdb's copy holds only in-frame clones and misses some; the assay was immunoSEQ multiplex PCR. The sample holds roughly 90,000 clones, about 87% seen once. Sequenced sample: peripheral blood. This TCR was recovered from a man between 35 and 55 years old with acute or convalescent COVID-19. This chain links TRBV6-5 with TRBJ1-1; 10 bases map to TRBD1. CDR3 sequence reads: CASSLSPGQGSEAFF. DNA of the CDR3: TGTGCCAGCAGTCTGAGTCCGGGACAGGGGAGTGAAGCTTTCTTT.